These T cell receptor beta chains were read from a single sample in a study of blood T cells in healthy people across ages. TCRdb itself ran the 5' RACE reads through MiXCR, one entry per CDR3 protein. The table shows 1.5 million to 2 million distinct CDR3 sequences, with about two fifths occurring only once. The sample taken for sequencing was blood. Receptors originate from a human donor in good health. The CDR3 runs from the conserved cysteine through the conserved F or W. A D gene is named only where the DNA matches it firmly. Where a row states a size, it is once, few, many or the class of an expanded clone; other rows omit it.

d_call j_call v_call clone_size cdr3_aa cdr3_nt
. TRBJ2-7 TRBV7-9 . CASSLGGLTFYEQYF TGTGCCAGCAGCTTAGGGGGTCTCACCTTCTACGAGCAGTACTTC
TRBD2 TRBJ2-3 TRBV20-1 few CSARRPGLASDTQYF TGCAGTGCTAGACGACCGGGACTAGCTTCAGATACGCAGTATTTT
TRBD1 TRBJ1-2 TRBV7-9 few CASSLGTGFNYGYTF TGTGCCAGCAGCTTAGGGACAGGGTTTAACTATGGCTACACCTTC
. TRBJ1-2 TRBV5-5 . CASSFNTGFDYGYTF TGTGCCAGCAGCTTCAATACAGGGTTTGACTATGGCTACACCTTC
. TRBJ2-3 TRBV20-1 . CSASSYTLADTQYF TGCAGTGCTAGTTCCTACACGCTTGCAGATACGCAGTATTTT
. TRBJ2-1 TRBV7-8 . CASSLDGRQNEQFF TGTGCCAGCAGCTTAGACGGCCGGCAGAATGAGCAGTTCTTC
. TRBJ2-3 TRBV6-6 . CASSYLGGERADTQYF TGTGCCAGCAGTTACTTGGGCGGGGAGAGGGCAGATACGCAGTATTTT
TRBD2 TRBJ2-3 TRBV4-1 . CASSQVLAGNRDTQYF TGCGCCAGCAGCCAAGTACTAGCGGGGAACCGAGATACGCAGTATTTT
. TRBJ2-7 TRBV20-1 few CSARIPIGTNYEQYF TGCAGTGCTAGGATCCCGATAGGGACCAATTACGAGCAGTACTTC
. TRBJ2-3 TRBV29-1 . CSAKLAAPFPDTQYF TGCAGCGCCAAACTAGCAGCTCCTTTTCCAGATACGCAGTATTTT
TRBD2 TRBJ2-7 TRBV29-1 few CSAKNSGISYEQYF TGCAGCGCTAAAAATAGCGGGATTTCCTACGAGCAGTACTTC
. TRBJ1-5 TRBV4-1 . CASSQEWGSNQPQHF TGCGCCAGCAGCCAAGAGTGGGGTAGCAATCAGCCCCAGCATTTT
. TRBJ1-1 TRBV5-1 few CASSFPPGGTEAFF TGCGCCAGCAGCTTTCCCCCTGGGGGAACTGAAGCTTTCTTT
. TRBJ1-2 TRBV7-2 . CASSLAQIYGYTF TGTGCCAGCAGCTTAGCCCAGATCTATGGCTACACCTTC